These 21 T cell receptor beta chains originate from one sample sequenced in a study of cytomegalovirus exposure and HLA in healthy donors (dated by TCRdb to the late 2010s). The method behind the library was the immunoSEQ multiplex PCR assay. For the multiplex PCR, a mixture combining 60 forward primers for TCR Vbeta segments and 13 reverse primers for TCR Jbeta segments was used. TCRdb took over this immuneACCESS table, retaining in-frame rearrangements with V and J assigned. Such tables are incomplete; in checked studies, under half of the missing clones stem from an unresolved V gene, and the remainder is unexplained. This sample gives 150,000 to 200,000 clones in total; around 78% of them show up just once. The ten largest clones take up 2.5% to 3.5% of the sample. The sample consisted of PBMCs. The receptor set was obtained from a woman aged 50 to 60 in good health and CMV-seropositive.

This sequence joins TRBV2 and TRBJ1-5; perhaps TRBD1 as D (6 bases). Germline CDR1 SNHLY, CDR2 FYNNEI. V shed 3 bases and J shed 11 bases, with 8 bases lying between them. There are 11 residues in the CDR3. The CDR3 DNA reads TGTGCCAGCAGTGACAGGGACACCCAGCATTTT. It is translated as CASSDRDTQHF. Together with reference TRBV2 and TRBJ1-5, the CDR3 gives the full variable domain: EPEVTQTPSHQVTQMGQEVILRCVPISNHLYFYWYRQILGQKVEFLVSFYNNEISEKSEIFDDQFSVERPDGSNFTLKIRSTKLEDSAMYFCASSDRDTQHFGDGTRLSIL.

The V and J genes are TRBV5-6 and TRBJ1-2; 10 positions match TRBD1. V shed 0 bases, J shed 6 bases, and the junction held 11 bases outside the gene matches. The germline V gene encodes CDR1 SGHDT and CDR2 YYEEEE. The CDR3 is 17 residues long. The CDR3 here is CASSLGRRDRGSDGYTF. As DNA, the CDR3 is TGTGCCAGCAGCTTGGGACGCCGGGACAGGGGCTCGGATGGCTACACCTTC.

V and J are TRBV5-4 and TRBJ2-1, with 7 bases identical to TRBD1. Unmatched junction bases numbered 6, after V lost 3 bases and J lost 3 bases. The germline V gene has CDR1 SGHNT and CDR2 YYREEE (reference sequence). The CDR3 sequence is 15 residues long. This chain's CDR3 is CASSSGQEDYNEQFF. DNA of the CDR3: TGTGCCAGCAGCTCTGGACAGGAGGACTACAATGAGCAGTTCTTC.

This chain uses TRBV10-3 with TRBJ2-2, with TRBD2 identical over 9 bases. Per the germline V gene, CDR1 is ENHRY and CDR2 is SYGVKD. V gave up 4 bases and J gave up 16 bases; unmatched junction bases: 19. There are 16 residues in the CDR3. CDR3 bases: TGTGCCATCAGTGCCCAAATTAGCGGGAGTTCTCCCCCCGAGTTTTTT. Translation: CAISAQISGSSPPEFF.

This clone was detected only once. V usage is TRBV28 and J usage is TRBJ2-3; tentative D call: TRBD2 (6 bases). This CDR3 spans 11 amino acids. Germline V gene sequence: CDR1 MDHEN, CDR2 SYDVKM. Trimming stripped 5 bases from V and 8 bases from J, with 8 bases between. CDR3 bases: TGTGCCAGCAGTGTGGAGGGTACGCAGTATTTT. Its protein product is CASSVEGTQYF.

The chain links TRBV9 to TRBJ2-3, with TRBD1 as a possible D gene (6 bases). The CDR3 sequence is 17 residues long. Trimming took 1 base from V and 4 from J, leaving 19 bases between them. Germline V lookup: CDR1 SGDLS, CDR2 YYNGEE. The CDR3: CASSVLGPQGPPDTQYF. The CDR3, as DNA: TGTGCCAGCAGCGTACTCGGGCCTCAGGGGCCCCCAGATACGCAGTATTTT.

J is TRBJ2-7 and V is TRBV9, with 12 bases matching TRBD2. The CDR3 spans 16 residues. The germline CDR1 and CDR2 sequences are SGDLS and YYNGEE. J lost 1 base, V lost 3 bases, and 5 bases had no gene match. The CDR3: CASSGSSGRGSYEQYF. The CDR3 DNA follows: TGTGCCAGCAGCGGATCTAGCGGGAGGGGTTCCTACGAGCAGTACTTC.

The chain combines TRBV19 with TRBJ1-1; D call uncertain. V lost 6 bases and J 0 bases, leaving 8 bases between the germline ends. Looked up from germline, CDR1 is LNHDA and CDR2 is SQIVND (reference sequence). The CDR3 totals 13 residues. The chain's CDR3 is CASSTYLNTEAFF. The CDR3 coding sequence is TGTGCCAGTAGCACATACCTGAACACTGAAGCTTTCTTT.

The V and J genes are TRBV28 and TRBJ1-2; 7 bases match TRBD1. Germline V CDR1 and CDR2: MDHEN, SYDVKM. This CDR3 spans 13 amino acids. J lost 4 bases, V lost 9 bases, and 8 bases had no gene match. The CDR3 bases are TGTGCCAGTGGGACAGTCGTGTTCTATGGCTACACCTTC. Protein product: CASGTVVFYGYTF.

The V call is TRBV7-8, the J call TRBJ2-1, with 11 nucleotides matching TRBD2. Per the germline V gene, CDR1 is SGHVS and CDR2 is FQNEAQ. V was clipped by 4 bases and J by 8 bases; unmatched bases: 4. This CDR3 contains 14 residues. This CDR3 is CASSWGLAADEQFF. The CDR3, as DNA: TGTGCCAGCAGCTGGGGACTAGCGGCCGATGAGCAGTTCTTC.

This clone was counted a few times. The chain couples TRBV5-8 to TRBJ2-6; TRBD1 aligns across 11 bases. J was trimmed by 3 bases and V by 0 bases; bases with no gene match: 11. There are 20 residues in the CDR3. CDR1 is SGHTS, CDR2 YDEGEE, per germline. CDR3 DNA: TGTGCCAGCAGCTTGGGGACAGGGGGCGGACTGGGAGATGGGGCCAACGTCCTGACTTTC. It codes for CASSLGTGGGLGDGANVLTF.

This chain uses TRBV7-9 with TRBJ1-2, with 7 nucleotides matching TRBD1. The CDR3 runs 14 residues. J gave up 4 bases and V 0 bases, and 2 bases lay outside the gene matches. Germline V gives CDR1 SEHNR, CDR2 FQNEAQ (reference sequence). CDR3 nucleotide sequence: TGTGCCAGCAGCTTAGCGGGACAGTCCTATGGCTACACCTTC. It encodes CASSLAGQSYGYTF. Full variable domain (outside the CDR3, taken from reference TRBV7-9 and TRBJ1-2): DTGVSQNPRHKITKRGQNVTFRCDPISEHNRLYWYRQTLGQGPEFLTYFQNEAQLEKSRLLSDRFSAERPKGSFSTLEIQRTEQGDSAMYLCASSLAGQSYGYTFGSGTRLTVV.

V gene TRBV1 combines with J gene TRBJ2-7; TRBD2 is the table's D call and was not checked against the DNA. TRBV1 is tagged as a pseudogene. The CDR3 totals 16 residues. For the CDR3, the DNA is TGCACCAGCAGCTACATCGGACTAGCGGGCAACTACGAGCAGTACTTC. This gives the protein CTSSYIGLAGNYEQYF.

The chain is built from TRBV5-8 and TRBJ2-1; 13 bases fit TRBD2. The length of the CDR3 is 17 residues. The V gene's germline CDR1 is SGHTS and CDR2 YDEGEE. V lost 7 bases, J lost 0 bases, and 7 bases stayed unmatched. The CDR3 spells CASLGTSGKSSYNEQFF. CDR3 sequence (DNA): TGTGCCAGCCTTGGGACTAGCGGGAAGAGCTCCTACAATGAGCAGTTCTTC.

The V call is TRBV6-4, the J call TRBJ2-7; 7 nucleotides match TRBD2. There are 10 residues in the CDR3. The germline V gene encodes CDR1 MRHNA and CDR2 SNTAGT. V shed 9 bases and J 7 bases; nucleotides not matched to a gene: 3. CDR3 protein: CASPRGEQYF. In nucleotides, the CDR3 is TGTGCCAGTCCGCGGGGGGAGCAGTACTTC.

The rearrangement links TRBV11-2 to TRBJ1-1, with TRBD1 identical over 11 bases. Trimming removed 5 bases from V and 5 bases from J; junction bases left unmatched: 10. Germline assignment: CDR1 SGHAT and CDR2 FQNNGV. CDR3 length equals 16 residues. The CDR3 nucleotides read TGTGCCAGCAGCCCGGACACGGGACAGGGGGAGACTGAAGCTTTCTTT. Amino acids: CASSPDTGQGETEAFF.

V and J are TRBV11-2 and TRBJ2-7, with TRBD1 identical over 8 bases. The germline CDR1 and CDR2 sequences are SGHAT and FQNNGV. Unmatched junction bases numbered 6, after V lost 5 bases and J lost 0 bases. The CDR3 extends over 15 amino acids. CDR3 sequence reads: CASSPLDRGSYEQYF. The CDR3 DNA reads as TGTGCCAGCAGCCCCCTTGACAGGGGCTCCTACGAGCAGTACTTC.

The chain joins TRBV6-5 to TRBJ2-7, with D unresolved. This CDR3 has 13 residues. Germline V CDR1 and CDR2: MNHEY, SVGAGI. Trimming shortened V by 10 bases and J by 0 bases, and 13 bases separated the two germline ends. CDR3 loop: CATQFPGSYEQYF. CDR3 DNA: TGTGCCACCCAGTTCCCGGGCTCCTACGAGCAGTACTTC.

The rearrangement uses TRBV2 and TRBJ2-3; maybe TRBD2 (5 bases). The V and J ends lost 3 bases and 7 bases respectively, with 14 bases between them. The germline V gene has CDR1 SNHLY and CDR2 FYNNEI. The CDR3 spans 14 residues. Here the CDR3 reads CASSDGVLGNTQYF. DNA for the CDR3: TGTGCCAGCAGTGACGGGGTACTCGGGAATACGCAGTATTTT.

The J gene is TRBJ2-7, the V gene TRBV9; 12 bases map to TRBD1. This CDR3 spans 16 amino acids. V lost 5 bases to trimming and J lost 5 bases; unmatched junction nucleotides: 11. The germline CDR1 and CDR2 sequences are SGDLS and YYNGEE. The CDR3 DNA follows: TGTGCCAGCAGTGCCTCTCCGGGACAGGGGGCGAACGAGCAGTACTTC. Protein: CASSASPGQGANEQYF.

The CDR3, as DNA: TGCAGTGTCCACTCGGACACTGAAGCTTTCTTT. The encoded protein is CSVHSDTEAFF. The chain is built from TRBV20-1 and TRBJ1-1; no clear D. Trimming cost V 7 bases and J 3 bases, with 9 bases left between them. The CDR3 loop spans 11 amino acids. Germline V gives CDR1 DFQATT, CDR2 SNEGSKA (reference sequence).